The text below deals with one T cell receptor beta chain. Its antigen is undetermined. An end of the junction differs from the germline gene, which may be a read error. The sample comes from a study of CD8 T cells in ankylosing spondylitis. Notes on the study in general: Blood from ankylosing spondylitis patients appeared to carry a characteristic eight-variant TCR beta motif. Disease-linked clones bore a CD8+ phenotype, appearing relatively rarely in peripheral blood. Significant enrichment of disease-linked clones was reported in matched ankylosing spondylitis synovial fluid.

The CDR3 loop spans 15 amino acids. Germline-derived CDR1 and CDR2 are MNHEY and SMNVEV (reference sequence). The authors made TCR beta libraries by quantitative 5'-RACE with molecular barcodes. TCRdb passed the 5' RACE reads through MiXCR, listing each CDR3 protein once. Of approximately 290,000 distinct CDR3 sequences listed, less than 25% are singletons. The chain employs TRBV27 and TRBJ1-1, with D unclear. The sequence derives from a female donor with ankylosing spondylitis or in good health (not recorded which). Sequences were obtained from blood, either unsorted or a sorted T cell fraction (not recorded which). Here the CDR3 reads CVSSLSRTENTEAFF. In nucleotides, the CDR3 is TGTGTCAGCAGTTTATCGCGGACGGAGAACACTGAAGCTTTCTTT.